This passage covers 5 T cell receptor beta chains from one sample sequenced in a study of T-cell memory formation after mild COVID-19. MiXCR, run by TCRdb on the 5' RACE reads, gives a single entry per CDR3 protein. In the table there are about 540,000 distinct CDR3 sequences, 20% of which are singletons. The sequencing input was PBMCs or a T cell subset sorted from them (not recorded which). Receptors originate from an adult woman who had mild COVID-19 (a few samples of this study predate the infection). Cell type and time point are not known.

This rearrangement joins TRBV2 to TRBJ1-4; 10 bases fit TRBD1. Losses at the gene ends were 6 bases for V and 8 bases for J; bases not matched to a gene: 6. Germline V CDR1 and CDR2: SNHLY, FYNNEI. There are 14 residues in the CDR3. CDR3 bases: TGTGCCAGCAGGGTCGACAGGGGGCCCGAAAAACTGTTTTTT. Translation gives CASRVDRGPEKLFF.

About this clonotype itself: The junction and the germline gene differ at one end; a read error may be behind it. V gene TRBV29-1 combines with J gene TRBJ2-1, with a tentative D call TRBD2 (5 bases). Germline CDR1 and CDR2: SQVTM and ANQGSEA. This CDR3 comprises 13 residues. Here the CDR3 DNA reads TGCAGCTTTGAAGGGAGACTTAACAATGAGCAGTTCTTC. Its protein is CSFEGRLNNEQFF.

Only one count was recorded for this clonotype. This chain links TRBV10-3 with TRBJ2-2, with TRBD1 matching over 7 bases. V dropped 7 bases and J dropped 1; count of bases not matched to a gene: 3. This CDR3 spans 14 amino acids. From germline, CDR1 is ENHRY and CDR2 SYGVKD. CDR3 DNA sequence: TGTGCCATCAACCGACAGGGGAACACCGGGGAGCTGTTTTTT. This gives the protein CAINRQGNTGELFF.

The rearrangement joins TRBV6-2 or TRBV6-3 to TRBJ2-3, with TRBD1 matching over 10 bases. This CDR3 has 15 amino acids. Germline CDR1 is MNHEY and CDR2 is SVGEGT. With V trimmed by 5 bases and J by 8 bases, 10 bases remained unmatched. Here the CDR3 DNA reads TGTGCCAGCAGTATCGGGACAGGGGTTCGGAGTACGCAGTATTTT. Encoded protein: CASSIGTGVRSTQYF.

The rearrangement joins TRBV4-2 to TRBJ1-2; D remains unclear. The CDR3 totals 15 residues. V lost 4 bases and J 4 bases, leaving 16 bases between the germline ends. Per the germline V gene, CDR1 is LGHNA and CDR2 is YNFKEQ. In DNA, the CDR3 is TGTGCCAGCAGCCCAAGCGACGGCGAGCCCTATGGCTACACCTTC. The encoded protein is CASSPSDGEPYGYTF.